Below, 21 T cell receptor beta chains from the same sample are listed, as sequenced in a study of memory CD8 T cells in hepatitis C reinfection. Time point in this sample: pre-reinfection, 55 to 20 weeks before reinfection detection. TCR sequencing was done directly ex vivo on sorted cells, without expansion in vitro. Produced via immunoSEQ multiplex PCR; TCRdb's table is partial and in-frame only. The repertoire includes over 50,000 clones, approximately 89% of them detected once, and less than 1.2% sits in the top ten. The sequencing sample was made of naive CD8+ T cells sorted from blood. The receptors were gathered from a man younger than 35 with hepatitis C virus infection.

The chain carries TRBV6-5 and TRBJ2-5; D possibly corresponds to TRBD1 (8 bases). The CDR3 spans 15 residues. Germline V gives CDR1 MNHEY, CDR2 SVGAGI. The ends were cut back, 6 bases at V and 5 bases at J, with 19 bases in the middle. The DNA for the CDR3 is TGTGCCAGCAGAAGAAACAGGGGGGGGGTGGAGACCCAGTACTTC. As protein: CASRRNRGGVETQYF.

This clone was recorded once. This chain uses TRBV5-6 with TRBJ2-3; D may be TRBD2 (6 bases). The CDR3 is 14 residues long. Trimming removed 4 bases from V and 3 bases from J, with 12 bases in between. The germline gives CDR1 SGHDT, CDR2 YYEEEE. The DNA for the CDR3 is TGTGCCAGCAGCCCTCGGGACTTTACAGATACGCAGTATTTT. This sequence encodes CASSPRDFTDTQYF.

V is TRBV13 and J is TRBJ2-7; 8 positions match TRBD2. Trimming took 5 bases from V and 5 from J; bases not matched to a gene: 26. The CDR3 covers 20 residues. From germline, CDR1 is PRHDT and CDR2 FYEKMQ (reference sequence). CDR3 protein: CASSRGGEVPRYSRGDEQYV. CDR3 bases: TGTGCCAGCAGCCGGGGGGGAGAAGTCCCTAGATACTCCCGAGGGGACGAGCAGTACGTC.

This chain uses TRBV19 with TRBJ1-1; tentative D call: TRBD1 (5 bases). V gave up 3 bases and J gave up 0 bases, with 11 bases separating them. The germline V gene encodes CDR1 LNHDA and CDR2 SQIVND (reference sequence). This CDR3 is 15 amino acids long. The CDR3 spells CASSIRDSMNTEAFF. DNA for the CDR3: TGTGCCAGTAGTATCAGGGACTCGATGAACACTGAAGCTTTCTTT.

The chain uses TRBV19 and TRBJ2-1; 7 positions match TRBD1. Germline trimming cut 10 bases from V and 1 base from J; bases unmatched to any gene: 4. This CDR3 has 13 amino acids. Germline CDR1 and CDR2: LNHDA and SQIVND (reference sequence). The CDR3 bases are TGTGCCACAAACAGGGGTTCCTACAATGAGCAGTTCTTC. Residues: CATNRGSYNEQFF.

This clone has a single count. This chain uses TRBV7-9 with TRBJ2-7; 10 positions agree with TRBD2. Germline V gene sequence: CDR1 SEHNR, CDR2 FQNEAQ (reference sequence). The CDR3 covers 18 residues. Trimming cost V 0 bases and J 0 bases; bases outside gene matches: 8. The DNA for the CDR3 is TGTGCCAGCAGCTTAGCGCGGCTAGCGGGGGACTCCTCCTACGAGCAGTACGTC. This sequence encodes CASSLARLAGDSSYEQYV.

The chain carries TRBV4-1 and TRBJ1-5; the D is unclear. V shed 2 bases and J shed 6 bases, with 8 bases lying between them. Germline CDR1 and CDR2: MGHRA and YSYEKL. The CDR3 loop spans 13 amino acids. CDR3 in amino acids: CASSQSAGQPQHF. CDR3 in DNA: TGCGCCAGCAGCCAATCGGCGGGTCAGCCCCAGCATTTT.

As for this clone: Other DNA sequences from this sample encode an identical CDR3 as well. CDR3 sequence: CAWSVGGNQPQHF. As DNA, the CDR3 is TGTGCCTGGAGTGTAGGGGGCAATCAGCCCCAGCATTTT. The V call is TRBV30, the J call TRBJ1-5; D might be TRBD1 (5 bases). The CDR3 is made up of 13 amino acids. In germline, CDR1 is GTSNPN, CDR2 SVGIG (reference sequence). Trimming pared 0 bases from V and 2 bases from J, leaving 5 bases between.

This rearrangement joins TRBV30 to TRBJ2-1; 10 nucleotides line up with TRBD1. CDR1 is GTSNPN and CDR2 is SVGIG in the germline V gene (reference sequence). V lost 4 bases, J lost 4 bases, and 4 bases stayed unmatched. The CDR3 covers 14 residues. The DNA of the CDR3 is TGTGCCTGGACTTGGGGACAGGGGTACAATGAGCAGTTCTTC. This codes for CAWTWGQGYNEQFF.

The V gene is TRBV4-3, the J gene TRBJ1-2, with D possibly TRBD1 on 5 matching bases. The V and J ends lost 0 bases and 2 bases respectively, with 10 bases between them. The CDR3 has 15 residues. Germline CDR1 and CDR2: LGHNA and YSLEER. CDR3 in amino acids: CASSQDLGLNYGYTF. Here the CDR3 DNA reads TGCGCCAGCAGCCAAGATCTGGGGCTAAACTATGGCTACACCTTC.

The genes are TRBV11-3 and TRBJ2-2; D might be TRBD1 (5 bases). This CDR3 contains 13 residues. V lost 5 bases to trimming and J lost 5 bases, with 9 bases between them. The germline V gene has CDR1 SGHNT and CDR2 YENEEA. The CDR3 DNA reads TGTGCCAGCAGCCCCACAGGTACCGGGGAGCTGTTTTTT. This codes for CASSPTGTGELFF.

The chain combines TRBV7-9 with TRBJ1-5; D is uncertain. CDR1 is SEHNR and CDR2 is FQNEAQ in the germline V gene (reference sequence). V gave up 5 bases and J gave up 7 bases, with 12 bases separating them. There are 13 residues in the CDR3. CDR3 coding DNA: TGTGCCAGCAGCGCCGCCCACGGGCAGCCCCAGCATTTT. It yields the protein CASSAAHGQPQHF.

The CDR3 DNA reads as TGTGCCAGCAGTTACACAGGGGCTGCGGGCAATCAGCCCCAGCATTTT. Its translation: CASSYTGAAGNQPQHF. This chain connects TRBV6-6 to TRBJ1-5; the match to TRBD1 covers 7 bases. The V gene end was trimmed by 2 bases and the J gene end by 2 bases; junction bases not matched to a gene: 6. This CDR3 contains 16 residues. The germline V gene encodes CDR1 MNHNY and CDR2 SVGAGI (reference sequence).

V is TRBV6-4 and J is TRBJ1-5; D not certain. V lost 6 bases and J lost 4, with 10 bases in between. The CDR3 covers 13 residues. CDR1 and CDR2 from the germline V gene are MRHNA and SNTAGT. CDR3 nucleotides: TGTGCCAGCAGCCCGGGAGTTAATCAGCCCCAGCATTTT. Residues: CASSPGVNQPQHF.

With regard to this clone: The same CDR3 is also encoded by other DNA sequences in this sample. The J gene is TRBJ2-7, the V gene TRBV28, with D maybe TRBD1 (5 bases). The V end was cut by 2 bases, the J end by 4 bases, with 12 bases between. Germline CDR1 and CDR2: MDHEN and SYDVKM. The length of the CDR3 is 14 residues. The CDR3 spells CASSLSQGTYEQYV. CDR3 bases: TGTGCCAGCAGTTTAAGCCAGGGAACTTACGAGCAGTACGTC.

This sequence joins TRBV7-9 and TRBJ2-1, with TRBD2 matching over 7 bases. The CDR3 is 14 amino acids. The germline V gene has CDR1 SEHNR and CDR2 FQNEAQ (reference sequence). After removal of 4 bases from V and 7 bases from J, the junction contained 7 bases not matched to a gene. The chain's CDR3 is CASSSWEGANEQFF. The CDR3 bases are TGTGCCAGCAGCTCTTGGGAGGGAGCGAATGAGCAGTTCTTC.

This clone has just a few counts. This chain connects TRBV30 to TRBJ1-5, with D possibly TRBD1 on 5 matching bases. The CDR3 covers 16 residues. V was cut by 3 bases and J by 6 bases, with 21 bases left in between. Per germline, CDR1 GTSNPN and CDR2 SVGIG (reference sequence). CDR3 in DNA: TGTGCCTGGAGCGGTAGAGGCCAGGGCTTCAGTCAGCCCCAGCATTTT. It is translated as CAWSGRGQGFSQPQHF.

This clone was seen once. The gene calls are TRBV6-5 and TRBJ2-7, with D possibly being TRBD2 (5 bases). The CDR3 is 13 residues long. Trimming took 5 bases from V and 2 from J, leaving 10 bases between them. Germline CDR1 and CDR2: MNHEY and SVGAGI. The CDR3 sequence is CASSTGLAYEQYF. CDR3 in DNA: TGTGCCAGCAGTACCGGACTGGCCTACGAGCAGTACTTC.

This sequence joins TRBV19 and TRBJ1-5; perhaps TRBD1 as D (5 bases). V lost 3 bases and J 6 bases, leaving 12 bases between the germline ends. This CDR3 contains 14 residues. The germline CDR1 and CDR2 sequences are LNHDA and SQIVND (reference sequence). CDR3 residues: CASSMQGVGQPQHF. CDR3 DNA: TGTGCCAGTAGTATGCAAGGGGTCGGTCAGCCCCAGCATTTT.

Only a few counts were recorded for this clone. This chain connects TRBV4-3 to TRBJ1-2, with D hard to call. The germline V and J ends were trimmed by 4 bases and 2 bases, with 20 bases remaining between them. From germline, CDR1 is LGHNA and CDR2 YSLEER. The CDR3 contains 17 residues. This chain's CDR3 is CASSPSRSTFGNYGYTF. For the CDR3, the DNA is TGCGCCAGCAGCCCAAGTAGGAGTACTTTCGGCAACTATGGCTACACCTTC.

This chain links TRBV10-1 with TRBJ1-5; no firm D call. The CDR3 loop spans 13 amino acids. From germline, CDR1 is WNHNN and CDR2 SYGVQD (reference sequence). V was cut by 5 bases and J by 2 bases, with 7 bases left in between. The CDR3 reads CASSPGGNQPQHF. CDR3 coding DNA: TGCGCCAGCAGTCCGGGTGGCAATCAGCCCCAGCATTTT.